This note documents a single T cell receptor beta chain sequence. This clonotype showed up just once. Its antigen specificity is not known. One base away there is no much larger clone; base qualities are not given. A read on its own is weak evidence. The library was generated by RACE. The instrument given in TCRdb is NextSeq 500. Library preparation attached unique molecular identifiers to individual cDNA molecules for quantitative, reproducible TCR counting. For every blood RNA sample, sequencing covered both the TCR alpha and TCR beta chains. The authors' pipeline ran thus. Samples had a median of approximately 93,000 TCRs, with a range from about 23,224 to 690,600. V, J and CDR3 annotation of the TCR reads was carried out using the Decombinator software suite. To make PS versus PT1 abundance plots, every sample was subsampled to the same number of TCRs (28,000). TCRs were defined as expanded if absent before sensitization and observed at least eight times at the 2-week time point. Starting from the raw public reads, TCRdb applied fastp trimming at Q25, assembled clones with MiXCR and retained in-frame beta chains. Every CDR3 protein is listed once, alongside the most common genes and DNA of its rows. It is TCRdb's table, rather than the study itself, that gives the V and J calls and clone size. For this sample the table gives over 80,000 distinct CDR3 sequences, of which approximately 10% were detected only once. 1.1% of the sample is taken by the ten largest.

These data come from a study of human T cells and chemical hapten exposure (dated by TCRdb to 2020 to 2022). About the study as a whole: For sensitization, 2% DPC in acetone was applied to a roughly 2 cm by roughly 2 cm area of upper inner arm skin. Throughout the study period of 20 to 30 weeks, patients also received therapeutic DPC doses to the scalp every week. Patch testing was performed on the upper back with Finn chambers containing 0.01% DPC, and the patch tests were scored after 6 days according to International Contact Dermatitis Research Group standards. Most of the patients in the cohort were female, and the cohort covered alopecia areata with under or over 50% scalp involvement, alopecia totalis and alopecia universalis. Libraries were pooled for sequencing, and variation in per-sample TCR yields was attributed mainly to small differences in library volumes within the pool. Peripheral blood TCR repertoire changes were tracked in vivo in alopecia patients during primary and secondary sensitization to the hapten diphenylcyclopropenone (DPC). Blood was sampled from patients pre-sensitization (week 0) and at 2, 6 and about 24 weeks after DPC sensitization. Nearly 30 alopecia patients gave blood for TCR sequencing at one to four time points (pre-sensitization, 2, 6 and 24 weeks). Broad study findings and their caveats: Because all patients had alopecia, a presumed autoimmune disease, the immune response of the patients might differ from that of healthy individuals. No change with DPC sensitization was found in the number of TCRs above 1 in 1000 frequency, and no evidence of global repertoire structure alterations was found. After repeated subsampling, changes were observed in the strength of the expansion versus patch-test correlation and in the threshold at which the correlation became significant. Patch test score correlated positively with the number of PT1 expanded TCRs, reaching significance at thresholds 8, 16 and 32 but not at 4. Expanded TCRs formed significantly more large CDR3 similarity clusters than pre-sensitization or healthy control sets, consistent with antigen-driven responses.

The CDR3 spans 12 residues, from the cysteine through the phenylalanine. Just the 36-base CDR3 DNA is kept, in frame starting at base 1. V is cut by 1 base and J by 5 bases, and the space between the germline ends is 3 bases. CDR1 and CDR2, looked up from the germline V gene, are MDHEN and SYDVKM. What the time point label conveys for this sample: patch test 3, about 24 weeks after DPC sensitization. The sample's treatment or condition label, in plain terms: therapeutic diphenylcyclopropenone sensitization with weekly scalp DPC. At every patch-test visit, the blood draw took place before the patch test was put on. Patients were considered eligible if aged 18 to 70, diagnosed with alopecia and deemed suitable for DPC therapy, and patients were excluded if pregnant. Unfractionated whole blood was collected in Tempus Blood RNA tubes, and total RNA was extracted from that blood.

The chain couples TRBV28 to TRBJ2-1; no confident D gene assignment can be made. This clonotype was obtained from a woman aged 25 to 39 with alopecia areata. Some clones in this sample may be carry-over from other donors' samples. This specimen consisted of whole blood, obtained in connection with sensitization to the hapten diphenylcyclopropenone (DPC). The CDR3 corresponds to CASSLLDNEQFF. The DNA sequence is TGTGCCAGCAGTTTATTAGACAATGAGCAGTTCTTC.